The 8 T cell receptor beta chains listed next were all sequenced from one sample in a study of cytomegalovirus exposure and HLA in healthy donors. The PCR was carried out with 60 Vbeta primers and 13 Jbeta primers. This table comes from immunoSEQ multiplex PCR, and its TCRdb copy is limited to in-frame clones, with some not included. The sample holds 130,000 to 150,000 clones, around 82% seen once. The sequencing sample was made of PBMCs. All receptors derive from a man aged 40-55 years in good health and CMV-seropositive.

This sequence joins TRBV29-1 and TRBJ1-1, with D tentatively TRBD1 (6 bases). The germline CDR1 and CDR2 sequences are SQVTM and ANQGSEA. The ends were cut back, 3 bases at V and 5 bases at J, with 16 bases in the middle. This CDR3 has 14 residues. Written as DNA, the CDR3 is TGCAGCGTTGAGAGGGGGGGCGCACAGACTGAAGCTTTCTTT. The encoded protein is CSVERGGAQTEAFF. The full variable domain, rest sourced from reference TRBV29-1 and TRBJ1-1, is SAVISQKPSRDICQRGTSLTIQCQVDSQVTMMFWYRQQPGQSLTLIATANQGSEATYESGFVIDKFPISRPNLTFSTLTVSNMSPEDSSIYLCSVERGGAQTEAFFGQGTRLTVV.

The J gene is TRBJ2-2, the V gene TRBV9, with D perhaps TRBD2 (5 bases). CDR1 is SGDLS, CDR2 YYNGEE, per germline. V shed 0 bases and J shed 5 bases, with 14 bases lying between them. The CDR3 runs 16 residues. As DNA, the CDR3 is TGTGCCAGCAGCGTAGCTAAAGGGAGCCCAACCGGGGAGCTGTTTTTT. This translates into CASSVAKGSPTGELFF.

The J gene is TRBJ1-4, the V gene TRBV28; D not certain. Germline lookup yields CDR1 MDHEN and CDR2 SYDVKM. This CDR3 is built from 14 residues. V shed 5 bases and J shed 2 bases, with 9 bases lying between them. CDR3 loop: CASSGFGTNEKLFF. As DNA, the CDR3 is TGTGCCAGCAGTGGCTTTGGTACTAATGAAAAACTGTTTTTT.

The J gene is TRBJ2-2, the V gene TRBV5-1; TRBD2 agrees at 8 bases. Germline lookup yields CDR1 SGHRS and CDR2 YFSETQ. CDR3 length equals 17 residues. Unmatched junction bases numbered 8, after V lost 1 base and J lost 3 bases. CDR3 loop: CASSLSSGGIDTGELFF. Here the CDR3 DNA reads TGCGCCAGCAGCTTGTCGAGCGGGGGTATCGACACCGGGGAGCTGTTTTTT.

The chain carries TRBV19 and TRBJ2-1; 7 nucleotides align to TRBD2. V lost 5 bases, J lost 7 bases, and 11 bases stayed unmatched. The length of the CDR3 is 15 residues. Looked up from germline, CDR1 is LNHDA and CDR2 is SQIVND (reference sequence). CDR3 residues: CASSLPWGGPNEQFF. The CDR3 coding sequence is TGTGCCAGTAGTCTCCCATGGGGAGGGCCGAATGAGCAGTTCTTC.

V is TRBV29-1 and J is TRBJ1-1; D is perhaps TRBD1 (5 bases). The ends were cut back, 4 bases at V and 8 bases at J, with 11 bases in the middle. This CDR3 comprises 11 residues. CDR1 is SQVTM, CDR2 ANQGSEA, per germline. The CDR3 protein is CSVARGGEAFF. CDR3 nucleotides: TGCAGCGTTGCGAGGGGAGGCGAAGCTTTCTTT. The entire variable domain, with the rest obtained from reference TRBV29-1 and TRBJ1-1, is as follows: SAVISQKPSRDICQRGTSLTIQCQVDSQVTMMFWYRQQPGQSLTLIATANQGSEATYESGFVIDKFPISRPNLTFSTLTVSNMSPEDSSIYLCSVARGGEAFFGQGTRLTVV.

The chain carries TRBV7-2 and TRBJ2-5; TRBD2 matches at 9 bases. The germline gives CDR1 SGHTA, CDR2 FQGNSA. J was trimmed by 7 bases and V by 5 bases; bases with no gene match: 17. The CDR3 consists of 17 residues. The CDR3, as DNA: TGTGCCAGCAGCCAGGGCGGGAGGGCCTCTCCCTTGGGGACCCAGTACTTC. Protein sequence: CASSQGGRASPLGTQYF.

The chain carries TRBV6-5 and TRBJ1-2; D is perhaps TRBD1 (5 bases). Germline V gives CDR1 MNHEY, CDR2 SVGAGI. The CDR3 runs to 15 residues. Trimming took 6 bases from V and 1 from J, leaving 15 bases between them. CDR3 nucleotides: TGTGCCAGCAGCCCTGGCCGGGGGTATAACTATGGCTACACCTTC. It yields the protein CASSPGRGYNYGYTF.